The next 4 T cell receptor beta chains were all read from a single sample in a study of T cells in tumors after PD-1 blockade (dated by TCRdb to the late 2010s). The time point label of this sample denotes: before anti-PD-1 therapy. Library preparation used the immunoSEQ multiplex PCR assay. TCRdb stores this immuneACCESS table with in-frame sequences only. Part of the clones is absent; in the studies checked, under half of the shortfall reflects unresolved V genes, and no reason is known for the rest. This sample lists about 47,000 clones; approximately 79% were detected once. The ten largest clonotypes hold roughly a sixth of the sample. Sequencing used PBMCs, obtained before anti-PD-1 treatment. Every receptor here comes from a human donor with basal cell carcinoma.

This chain joins TRBV13 and TRBJ2-7; 8 bases map to TRBD2. The length of the CDR3 is 15 residues. Germline lookup yields CDR1 PRHDT and CDR2 FYEKMQ (reference sequence). V lost 6 bases, J lost 2 bases, and 9 bases stayed unmatched. The CDR3 DNA reads as TGTGCCAGCAGAGGGGCTAGCGGGTCCACCTACGAGCAGTACTTC. Amino acids: CASRGASGSTYEQYF.

The V call is TRBV27, the J call TRBJ2-5, with 11 bases identical to TRBD2. This CDR3 region has 15 residues. CDR1 MNHEY and CDR2 SMNVEV come from the germline V gene (reference sequence). The junction had 5 bases not matched to a gene; V was cut back by 5 bases and J by 3 bases. CDR3 DNA sequence: TGTGCCAGCAGTCCTCTGACTAGCGGGAAAGAGACCCAGTACTTC. Its protein is CASSPLTSGKETQYF.

This clone was picked up many times. The rearrangement uses TRBV2 and TRBJ2-1; 13 bases line up with TRBD2. CDR1 is SNHLY and CDR2 is FYNNEI in the germline V gene. The CDR3 totals 15 residues. Trimming at V came to 4 bases and at J to 9 bases, leaving 6 bases not matched to a gene. CDR3 DNA: TGTGCCAGCAGTGGGACTAGCGGGAGATCTGGTGAGCAGTTCTTC. Its translation: CASSGTSGRSGEQFF.

The CDR3 nucleotides are TGCGCCAGCAGCTTGGATGGGACAGGGAATCAGCCCCAGCATTTT. Its protein product is CASSLDGTGNQPQHF. The chain joins TRBV5-1 to TRBJ1-5, with 9 bases matching TRBD1. The V and J ends lost 0 bases and 4 bases, in that order; junction bases with no gene match: 2. This CDR3 contains 15 residues. Germline assignment: CDR1 SGHRS and CDR2 YFSETQ.